One and the same sample provided the 30 T cell receptor beta chains below, sequenced in a study of control samples from healthy donors and cancer patients. Repertoires were generated with immunoSEQ multiplex PCR, while TCRdb's copy carries only in-frame clones and drops some. The sample comprises around 150,000 clones, roughly 89% of which are singletons, and over 4% rests with the top ten. Specimen: blood. The receptors were sampled from a young man in good health.

V is TRBV5-5 and J is TRBJ1-6, with a weak D call TRBD1 (5 bases). The CDR3 covers 13 residues. Germline loops: CDR1 SGHKS, CDR2 YYEKEE (reference sequence). V dropped 0 bases and J dropped 10 bases, with 8 bases sitting between them. The CDR3 region is CASSLEGVSPLHF. The CDR3 coding sequence is TGTGCCAGCAGCTTGGAAGGGGTATCACCCCTCCACTTT. Full variable domain (rest looked up from reference TRBV5-5 and TRBJ1-6): DAGVTQSPTHLIKTRGQQVTLRCSPISGHKSVSWYQQVLGQGPQFIFQYYEKEERGRGNFPDRFSARQFPNYSSELNVNALLLGDSALYLCASSLEGVSPLHFGNGTRLTVT.

The CDR3 loop reads CASSLTREGFTGELFF. CDR3 sequence (DNA): TGTGCCAGCAGCCTTACGCGGGAGGGATTTACCGGGGAGCTGTTTTTT. The rearrangement joins TRBV7-6 to TRBJ2-2, with TRBD2 matching 9 bases. This CDR3 region has 16 residues. V lost 5 bases, J lost 5 bases, and 9 bases stayed unmatched. Per germline, CDR1 SGHVS and CDR2 FNYEAQ.

The CDR3 nucleotides are TGTGCCACCAGTGATCAGACTAGCGGGAGGGCCGCCGAGCAGTACTTC. Protein sequence: CATSDQTSGRAAEQYF. The chain carries TRBV24-1 and TRBJ2-7; 14 bases match TRBD2. The CDR3 covers 16 residues. Germline CDR1 and CDR2: KGHDR and SFDVKD. Trimming took 3 bases from V and 6 from J; bases not matched to a gene: 6.

CDR3 bases: TGTGCCAGCACTCCTGGGGACAGGGAGAACACTGAAGCTTTCTTT. Amino acid sequence: CASTPGDRENTEAFF. The chain employs TRBV6-5 and TRBJ1-1; 9 bases line up with TRBD1. Germline V gives CDR1 MNHEY, CDR2 SVGAGI. Trimming cost V 7 bases and J 1 base; bases outside gene matches: 7. The CDR3 consists of 15 residues.

In its sample, this clone was seen once. V and J are TRBV7-9 and TRBJ2-1; possibly TRBD2 for D (6 bases). Germline V gene lookup returns CDR1 SEHNR and CDR2 FQNEAQ (reference sequence). The CDR3 extends over 12 amino acids. The V and J ends lost 4 bases and 11 bases respectively, with 12 bases between them. The CDR3 sequence is CASSYGSKKQFF. DNA for the CDR3: TGTGCCAGCAGCTACGGGAGTAAGAAGCAGTTCTTC.

The chain combines TRBV25-1 with TRBJ1-2, with 10 bases identical to TRBD1. This CDR3 is 15 amino acids long. Germline CDR1 is MGHDK and CDR2 is SYGVNS. J lost 4 bases, V lost 6 bases, and 8 bases had no gene match. The CDR3 coding sequence is TGTGCCAGCAGCGGACGGGACAGGGGCGGCTATGGCTACACCTTC. Its translation is CASSGRDRGGYGYTF.

The chain combines TRBV18 with TRBJ2-2; no clear D gene. CDR1 is KGHSH and CDR2 is LQKENI in the germline V gene. The CDR3 has 14 amino acids. Trimming pared 1 base from V and 3 bases from J, leaving 6 bases between. The CDR3 spells CASSPLRDTGELFF. The CDR3 coding sequence is TGTGCCAGCTCACCACTTAGAGACACCGGGGAGCTGTTTTTT.

V is TRBV19 and J is TRBJ2-7, with D perhaps matching TRBD1 (6 bases). The CDR3 is 13 amino acids. V shed 3 bases and J shed 7 bases, with 13 bases lying between them. The V gene's germline CDR1 is LNHDA and CDR2 SQIVND (reference sequence). CDR3 residues: CASSIPGAREQYF. As DNA, the CDR3 is TGTGCCAGTAGTATCCCAGGGGCAAGGGAGCAGTACTTC. Based on the CDR3 plus reference TRBV19 and TRBJ2-7, the full variable domain is DGGITQSPKYLFRKEGQNVTLSCEQNLNHDAMYWYRQDPGQGLRLIYYSQIVNDFQKGDIAEGYSVSREKKESFPLTVTSAQKNPTAFYLCASSIPGAREQYFGPGTRLTVT.

The CDR3 coding sequence is TGTGCCAGCAGCCAACCGGGGAACTCCTACGAGCAGTACTTC. Translating gives CASSQPGNSYEQYF. The chain couples TRBV3-1 (or the pseudogene TRBV3-2) to TRBJ2-7, with a possible D match to TRBD2 (5 bases). Looked up from germline, CDR1 is LGHDT and CDR2 is YNNKEL (reference sequence). Deletions cut 2 bases from V and 0 bases from J, with 8 bases between. The CDR3 totals 14 residues.

The DNA of the CDR3 is TGTGCCACTGGGTGGGCAGACTCCTACGAGCAGTACTTC. It yields the protein CATGWADSYEQYF. The chain couples TRBV28 to TRBJ2-7; no clear D gene. The CDR3 has 13 amino acids. From germline, CDR1 is MDHEN and CDR2 SYDVKM. Between the trimmed V and J ends, which lost 10 bases and 0 bases, there was a span of 13 bases. The full variable domain, completed using reference TRBV28 and TRBJ2-7, is DVKVTQSSRYLVKRTGEKVFLECVQDMDHENMFWYRQDPGLGLRLIYFSYDVKMKEKGDIPEGYSVSREKKERFSLILESASTNQTSMYLCATGWADSYEQYFGPGTRLTVT.

CDR3 in amino acids: CAISESIRLRGTGELFF. The CDR3 nucleotides are TGTGCCATCAGTGAGTCGATCCGCCTGAGAGGGACCGGGGAGCTGTTTTTT. This chain connects TRBV10-3 to TRBJ2-2, with D possibly TRBD2 on 5 matching bases. Germline CDR1 reads ENHRY; CDR2 reads SYGVKD. Trimming cost V 0 bases and J 5 bases, with 16 bases left between them. There are 17 residues in the CDR3.

The V gene is TRBV4-3, the J gene TRBJ2-5; the D is unclear. This CDR3 has 13 amino acids. V was trimmed by 5 bases and J by 5 bases, leaving 12 bases between them. Per germline, CDR1 LGHNA and CDR2 YSLEER. The CDR3: CASSEMGAETQYF. The CDR3 DNA follows: TGCGCCAGCAGCGAGATGGGCGCCGAGACCCAGTACTTC.

The chain recombines TRBV7-3 with TRBJ2-2; 8 positions agree with TRBD2. V dropped 0 bases and J dropped 4; count of bases not matched to a gene: 7. The CDR3 is 17 amino acids. Per the germline V gene, CDR1 is SGHTA and CDR2 is FQGTGA. CDR3 sequence: CASSLTSAGAITGELFF. The CDR3 DNA reads TGTGCCAGCAGCTTAACTTCAGCGGGGGCGATCACCGGGGAGCTGTTTTTT.

The genes are TRBV11-2 and TRBJ2-7; D is unclear. The CDR3 contains 12 residues. V lost 2 bases to trimming and J lost 10 bases, with 12 bases between them. Germline lookup yields CDR1 SGHAT and CDR2 FQNNGV. CDR3 loop: CASSLIHVNQYF. The CDR3 nucleotides are TGTGCCAGCAGCTTAATTCATGTAAATCAGTACTTC.

This chain uses TRBV24-1 with TRBJ2-3, with 8 positions matching TRBD2. V lost 3 bases and J lost 6; bases outside the gene matches: 13. Germline V CDR1 and CDR2: KGHDR, SFDVKD. CDR3 length: 17 residues. CDR3: CATSDPPGAGEGDTQYF. CDR3 nucleotides: TGTGCCACCAGTGATCCCCCCGGAGCGGGAGAAGGGGATACGCAGTATTTT.

This chain joins TRBV19 and TRBJ1-1, with 7 positions matching TRBD1. V lost 2 bases and J lost 0; bases outside the gene matches: 3. CDR1 LNHDA and CDR2 SQIVND come from the germline V gene (reference sequence). The CDR3 loop spans 15 amino acids. The CDR3 reads CASSIQGEMNTEAFF. The CDR3 DNA sequence: TGTGCCAGTAGTATACAGGGGGAAATGAACACTGAAGCTTTCTTT.

This chain joins TRBV29-1 and TRBJ2-1; 7 bases match TRBD2. The germline gives CDR1 SQVTM, CDR2 ANQGSEA. The ends lost 4 bases at V and 2 bases at J; junction bases unmatched: 8. This CDR3 has 15 residues. CDR3: CSVVDPSGAYNEQFF. The CDR3 DNA reads as TGCAGCGTTGTAGATCCTAGCGGTGCCTACAATGAGCAGTTCTTC.

This clone was detected a few times. The chain has TRBV2 and TRBJ2-3; D unresolved. The CDR3 is made up of 16 amino acids. Germline lookup yields CDR1 SNHLY and CDR2 FYNNEI. Trimming left V 0 bases short and J 1 base short, with 11 bases between. The CDR3 nucleotides read TGTGCCAGCAGTGAAGCGCGCGTTACGGGCACAGATACGCAGTATTTT. Amino acids: CASSEARVTGTDTQYF.

The rearrangement joins TRBV10-3 to TRBJ2-3; no definite D call. The length of the CDR3 is 11 residues. V was clipped by 10 bases and J by 2 bases, with 7 bases between them. Germline CDR1 ENHRY, CDR2 SYGVKD. The CDR3 protein is CATRATDTQYF. CDR3 sequence (DNA): TGTGCCACCCGGGCCACAGATACGCAGTATTTT.

The J gene is TRBJ1-5, the V gene TRBV6-6, with TRBD1 matching over 8 bases. Per germline, CDR1 MNHNY and CDR2 SVGAGI (reference sequence). V shed 7 bases, J shed 0 bases, and the junction held 5 bases outside the gene matches. The CDR3 loop spans 15 amino acids. The CDR3 nucleotides are TGTGCCAGCACCTCGGACAGGGATAGCAATCAGCCCCAGCATTTT. Translating it yields CASTSDRDSNQPQHF.

J is TRBJ1-3 and V is TRBV11-3; D call uncertain. Trimming shortened V by 0 bases and J by 0 bases, and 6 bases separated the two germline ends. Germline CDR1 SGHNT, CDR2 YENEEA. The CDR3 length is 15 residues. This chain's CDR3 is CASSLDVFSGNTIYF. In nucleotides, the CDR3 is TGTGCCAGCAGCTTAGACGTTTTCTCTGGAAACACCATATATTTT.

This clone has only one observation. The gene calls are TRBV11-2 and TRBJ2-7; 7 nucleotides agree with TRBD2. The junction had 10 bases not matched to a gene; V was cut back by 3 bases and J by 5 bases. The length of the CDR3 is 15 residues. The germline V gene encodes CDR1 SGHAT and CDR2 FQNNGV. CDR3 in amino acids: CASSFVASGKDEQYF. The DNA for the CDR3 is TGTGCCAGCAGCTTTGTCGCGAGCGGGAAGGACGAGCAGTACTTC.

This sequence joins TRBV7-9 and TRBJ2-3, with D hard to call. V lost 1 base to trimming and J lost 0 bases, with 8 bases between them. The CDR3 spans 15 residues. The V gene's germline CDR1 is SEHNR and CDR2 FQNEAQ (reference sequence). The CDR3 sequence is CASSLVLGSTDTQYF. Here the CDR3 DNA reads TGTGCCAGCAGCTTAGTCCTCGGGAGCACAGATACGCAGTATTTT.

The gene calls are TRBV7-7 and TRBJ1-4, with D possibly being TRBD1 (5 bases). CDR3 size: 13 residues. V lost 2 bases and J 7 bases, leaving 8 bases between the germline ends. Germline loops: CDR1 SSHAT, CDR2 FNYEAQ (reference sequence). The CDR3 loop is CASSLRQGEKLFF. As DNA, the CDR3 is TGTGCCAGCAGCTTACGGCAGGGTGAAAAACTGTTTTTT.

V and J are TRBV9 and TRBJ2-1; 10 positions match TRBD2. Trimming took 7 bases from V and 6 from J; bases not matched to a gene: 4. The CDR3 consists of 13 residues. CDR1 and CDR2 from the germline V gene are SGDLS and YYNGEE. The CDR3 bases are TGTGCCAGCCAAATAGCGGGAGGCAATGAGCAGTTCTTC. It yields the protein CASQIAGGNEQFF.

The V and J genes are TRBV5-1 and TRBJ2-7; 9 bases align to TRBD1. The V segment lost 4 bases and the J segment 2 bases; nucleotides outside the gene matches: 4. Germline CDR1 reads SGHRS; CDR2 reads YFSETQ. The CDR3 loop spans 14 amino acids. CDR3 protein: CASSDRGIPYEQYF. CDR3 bases: TGCGCCAGCAGCGACAGGGGGATCCCCTACGAGCAGTACTTC.

J is TRBJ1-1 and V is TRBV7-9, with TRBD1 as a possible D gene (6 bases). Germline-derived CDR1 and CDR2 are SEHNR and FQNEAQ (reference sequence). Trimming removed 0 bases at V and 2 bases at J, with 13 bases between. The CDR3 sequence is 16 residues long. The CDR3 loop reads CASSLAPGAGNTEAFF. The CDR3 DNA follows: TGTGCCAGCAGCTTAGCGCCGGGGGCTGGTAACACTGAAGCTTTCTTT.

The genes are TRBV5-6 and TRBJ2-3; D might be TRBD2 (6 bases). This CDR3 is built from 14 residues. Trimming cost V 5 bases and J 3 bases, with 13 bases left between them. Germline assignment: CDR1 SGHDT and CDR2 YYEEEE. The CDR3 nucleotides read TGTGCCAGCAGGGAAGGGAGGCTAACAGATACGCAGTATTTT. Translation gives CASREGRLTDTQYF.

This rearrangement joins TRBV5-5 to TRBJ2-3; D ambiguous. Germline V lookup: CDR1 SGHKS, CDR2 YYEKEE (reference sequence). The CDR3 loop spans 14 amino acids. Between the trimmed V and J ends, which lost 1 base and 4 bases, there was a span of 10 bases. CDR3 residues: CASSLQSGPDTQYF. CDR3 sequence (DNA): TGTGCCAGCAGCTTGCAGTCAGGCCCAGATACGCAGTATTTT.

The chain has TRBV4-3 and TRBJ2-7, with 9 nucleotides matching TRBD1. CDR1 is LGHNA and CDR2 is YSLEER in the germline V gene. V gave up 3 bases and J gave up 5 bases; unmatched junction bases: 8. This CDR3 has 15 amino acids. CDR3 in DNA: TGCGCCAGCAGCCATGGACAGGGGACTTCTAACGAGCAGTACTTC. Protein product: CASSHGQGTSNEQYF.